Given below is one T cell receptor (beta chain) in context. The antigen it recognizes is unknown. Nothing much larger sits one base from this clone, and base qualities are not available. The sample is drawn from a study of blood T cell repertoires in COVID-19 (dated by TCRdb to about 2020). With respect to the entire study: Samples covering the acute and convalescent phases of COVID-19 were provided by collaborators in the United States, Italy and Spain. The samples were drawn from two sources: the first 160 participants of the ongoing ImmuneRACE study, and 1,000 to 1,500 subjects contributed by 6 global collaborators. The sample metadata nearly always contained a de-identified subject ID, COVID-19 status, age in years and sex. Subjects who had been exposed to COVID-19, were actively infected with it, or had recovered from it provided the deeply sampled blood TCRbeta repertoires that made up the dataset. The repertoires were released in a freely available public database intended as a resource for research on the immune response to SARS-CoV-2. The prospective study material was composed of cDNA or gDNA derived from T cells, B-cell-depleted T cells, or PBMCs. Where HLA class I and class II types were available, the types were taken from metadata supplied by the sample provider, not from assay-based typing. The paper's findings and limits, for the study overall: The quantity of clinical and demographic metadata differed by source and by participant and was supplied without curation.

TCRbeta CDR3 regions were amplified from genomic DNA using the immunoSEQ Assay, a bias-controlled multiplex PCR. Regarding the original processing steps: Nucleated cell counts per sample were estimated from amplification of reference gene primers within the assay. To quantify the absolute abundance of each unique TCRbeta CDR3 rearrangement, sequence reads were collapsed and filtered. For each sample, productive Simpson clonality was calculated as the square root of Simpson's diversity index over productive rearrangements. TCRdb holds this immuneACCESS table with in-frame rearrangements only. Some clones are missing; in checked studies, unresolved V genes explain under half, and the rest has no known cause. The V and J calls and clone size come from that table; D and trimming were worked out from the DNA. The sample table lists 200,000 to 300,000 clones, 84% of them with a count of one. 4% of the sample is in the top ten clones.

CDR1 SGHTA and CDR2 FQGTGA are derived from the germline V gene. The CDR3, from cysteine to phenylalanine, totals 14 residues. Only the CDR3 DNA is retained, 42 bases long and in frame from the first base. V is clipped by 5 bases and J by 7 bases, and the sequence between their germline boundaries is 17 bases long. Collaborating institutions collected whole blood in K2EDTA tubes following their own protocols. For TCRbeta analysis, collaborators shipped samples in one of three forms: frozen whole blood, isolated PBMCs, or DNA extracted from either of those sample types. This receptor was obtained from a man aged 45-60 years with acute or convalescent COVID-19. The sample consisted of peripheral blood. The rearranged segments are TRBV7-3 and TRBJ1-2, with no D gene named confidently. The CDR3: CASSPTRVSFGYTF. The sequenced DNA: TGTGCCAGCAGCCCAACGCGGGTCTCCTTTGGCTACACCTTC.